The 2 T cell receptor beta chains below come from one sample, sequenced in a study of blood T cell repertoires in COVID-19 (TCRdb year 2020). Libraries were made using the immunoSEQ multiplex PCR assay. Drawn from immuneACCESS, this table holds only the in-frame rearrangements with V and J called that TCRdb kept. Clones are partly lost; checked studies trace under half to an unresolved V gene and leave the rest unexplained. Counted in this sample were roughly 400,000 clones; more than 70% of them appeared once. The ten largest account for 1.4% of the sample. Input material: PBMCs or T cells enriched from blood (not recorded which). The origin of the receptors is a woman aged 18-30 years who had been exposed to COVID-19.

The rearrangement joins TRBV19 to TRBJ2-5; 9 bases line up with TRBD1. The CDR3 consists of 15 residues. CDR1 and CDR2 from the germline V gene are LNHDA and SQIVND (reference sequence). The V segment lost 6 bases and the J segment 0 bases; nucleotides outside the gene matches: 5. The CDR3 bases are TGTGCCAGTAGCAGACGGGACAGGGACCAAGAGACCCAGTACTTC. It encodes CASSRRDRDQETQYF.

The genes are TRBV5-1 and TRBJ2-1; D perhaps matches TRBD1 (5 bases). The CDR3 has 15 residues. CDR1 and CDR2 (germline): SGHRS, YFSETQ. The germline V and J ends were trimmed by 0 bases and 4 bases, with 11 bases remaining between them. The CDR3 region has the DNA TGCGCCAGCAGCTTGGCCAGGGAAGAATACAATGAGCAGTTCTTC. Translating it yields CASSLAREEYNEQFF.